Here is one TCR beta chain with its context. This record belongs to a study of blood T cell repertoires in COVID-19. Across the whole study: Collection of acute and convalescent COVID-19 samples took place in the United States, Italy and Spain. The analysed material was cDNA or gDNA that came from T cells, B-cell-depleted T cells, or PBMCs.

Produced via immunoSEQ multiplex PCR; TCRdb's table is partial and in-frame only. The sample holds more than 110,000 clones, under 85% seen once. The CDR3 is 17 amino acids. The germline V gene encodes CDR1 MDHEN and CDR2 SYDVKM. Unmatched junction bases numbered 8, after V lost 1 base and J lost 0 bases. J is TRBJ1-1 and V is TRBV28, with 7 nucleotides matching TRBD1. The source of this sequence is an elderly woman in a cohort sampled during active or convalescent COVID-19. What was sequenced was peripheral blood. This chain's CDR3 is CASSLSRVGQMNTEAFF. CDR3 bases: TGTGCCAGCAGTTTATCCCGGGTGGGACAGATGAACACTGAAGCTTTCTTT.